The TCR beta chain under discussion was sequenced for a study of T cell changes during pregnancy in multiple sclerosis. Repertoires were generated with immunoSEQ multiplex PCR, while TCRdb's copy carries only in-frame clones and drops some. Of roughly 40,000 clones in the sample, 80% to 95% were seen once. This specimen was CD8+ T cells from peripheral blood mononuclear cells, taken in the first trimester of pregnancy. This receptor was taken from a female donor with multiple sclerosis, enrolled in a pregnancy study.

The CDR3 DNA follows: TGTGCCAGCGGAATTACAGGGGGTGAGACCCAGTACTTC. As protein: CASGITGGETQYF. V usage is TRBV19 and J usage is TRBJ2-5; 8 bases line up with TRBD1. The CDR3 is made up of 13 amino acids. V was clipped by 9 bases and J by 5 bases; unmatched bases: 8. From germline, CDR1 is LNHDA and CDR2 SQIVND (reference sequence). Looking up the rest from reference TRBV19 and TRBJ2-5 gives the full variable domain: DGGITQSPKYLFRKEGQNVTLSCEQNLNHDAMYWYRQDPGQGLRLIYYSQIVNDFQKGDIAEGYSVSREKKESFPLTVTSAQKNPTAFYLCASGITGGETQYFGPGTRLLVL.